This T cell receptor (beta chain) was sequenced in a study of control samples from healthy donors and cancer patients (dated by TCRdb to 2019 to 2021). A note on this clone: What antigen it recognizes has not been identified. Base qualities are missing; no much larger clone stands one base away.

Library construction relied on the immunoSEQ multiplex PCR assay. The source is immuneACCESS, and TCRdb retained only in-frame sequences with V and J called. Part of the clones is not carried over; for the studies checked, unresolved V genes explain less than half of this, and the remainder is unexplained. The sample table holds 120,000 or so clones, of which roughly 90% were seen once. 3.5% to 4.5% of the sample is taken by the ten largest. V trim: 5 bases; J trim: 4 bases; unmatched bases: 7. The CDR3 measures 15 amino acids from cysteine to phenylalanine. Of all the DNA, just the CDR3 is kept, 45 bases in frame from base 1. The germline V gene sets CDR1 to SNHLY and CDR2 to FYNNEI.

What was sequenced was PBMCs. The receptor was isolated from a woman aged 55-70 years with lung cancer. This sequence uses TRBV2 and TRBJ2-5, and TRBD2 matches 10 of the central bases. The encoded CDR3 is CASSSSGGALETQYF. The sequenced DNA: TGTGCCAGCAGTAGCAGCGGGGGGGCCTTAGAGACCCAGTACTTC.